This record concerns one TCR beta chain sequence. Its antigen is unidentified. 60 Vbeta and 13 Jbeta primers were used in PCR. Generated by immunoSEQ multiplex PCR, the TCRdb table keeps only in-frame clones and is missing some. The sample holds roughly 120,000 clones, less than 85% seen once. This sample was included in a study of cytomegalovirus exposure and HLA in healthy donors. Overall study context: Unique TCRs from HLA-typed donors, about 78 million of them, were held in an early data release. Points from the study as a whole: A cluster of highly shared sequence variants was likely a sequencing artifact. Across donors, sequencing depth was assumed by presence/absence analyses to be roughly uniform.

V was clipped by 5 bases and J by 1 base, with 13 bases between them. Per the germline V gene, CDR1 is SGHTA and CDR2 is FQGNSA. The CDR3 has 15 amino acids. Specimen: PBMCs. The TCR originated in a man aged 30 to 45 in good health and CMV-seropositive. The genes are TRBV7-2 and TRBJ2-3; D is possibly TRBD2 (5 bases). The CDR3 coding sequence is TGTGCCAGCAGCGTCTCGAGGGCTGGCACAGATACGCAGTATTTT. Amino acid sequence: CASSVSRAGTDTQYF.